These 11 T cell receptor beta chains were all obtained from the same sample, sequenced in a study of T cell repertoires in aging, cancer and after chemotherapy. Amplification of TCR beta used genomic DNA extracted from peripheral blood. Multiplex touch-down PCR with TRB-A/B primers amplified rearranged V-D-J TRB sequences. MiXCR, applied by TCRdb to the multiplex PCR reads, yields one record per CDR3 protein. The sample includes around 10,000 distinct CDR3 sequences, around 40% of them seen just once. Sequenced: blood. Every receptor here comes from a human donor in good health.

The J gene is TRBJ2-5, the V gene TRBV20-1, with TRBD2 as a possible D gene (5 bases). This CDR3 has 13 residues. CDR1 is DFQATT, CDR2 SNEGSKA, per germline (reference sequence). Trimming stripped 5 bases from V and 4 bases from J, with 14 bases between. In DNA form, the CDR3 reads TGCAGTGCTGAGACTACGGCGGGAGAGACCCAGTACTTC. Its protein is CSAETTAGETQYF.

This clonotype is labeled as medium-sized (0.01 to 0.1%). The V and J genes are TRBV29-1 and TRBJ2-3; no clear D. The V and J ends lost 6 bases and 3 bases respectively, with 13 bases between them. Germline V gene sequence: CDR1 SQVTM, CDR2 ANQGSEA. The CDR3 consists of 13 residues. The CDR3 loop is CSVATRTTDTQYF. The CDR3 DNA is TGCAGCGTCGCCACCCGAACTACAGATACGCAGTATTTT.

Comments on this clonotype: One end of the junction is discordant with germline, which a read error may explain. The chain is built from TRBV30 and TRBJ2-7; 10 bases are a match to TRBD1. The germline V gene has CDR1 GTSNPN and CDR2 SVGIG (reference sequence). This CDR3 is built from 15 residues. In DNA form, the CDR3 reads TGTGCCTGGATATCAGGACAGGGGGTTTCCTACAAGCAGTACTTC. It is translated as CAWISGQGVSYKQYF.

The rearrangement uses TRBV12-3 or TRBV12-4 and TRBJ1-1; 8 bases map to TRBD1. The CDR3 totals 16 residues. J was trimmed by 3 bases and V by 8 bases; bases with no gene match: 14. CDR3 protein: CASPPRRTGRDTEAFF. The CDR3 DNA is TGTGCCAGCCCTCCCCGTAGGACAGGGAGGGACACTGAAGCTTTCTTT.

This clonotype was recorded a few times. The genes are TRBV6-4 and TRBJ1-2; D call uncertain. CDR3 length equals 14 residues. The germline V gene has CDR1 MRHNA and CDR2 SNTAGT. Trimming took 2 bases from V and 6 from J, leaving 13 bases between them. CDR3 bases: TGTGCCAGCAGTGACGAACCACCTTCCGATGGCTACACCTTC. Translating it yields CASSDEPPSDGYTF.

The chain has TRBV11-1 and TRBJ2-6; no definite D call. The germline CDR1 and CDR2 sequences are SGHAT and FQDESV (reference sequence). The CDR3 is 16 residues long. V dropped 3 bases and J dropped 1 base, with 10 bases sitting between them. The CDR3, as DNA: TGTGCCAGCAGCTTTGGTCGCAGTTCTGGGGCCAACGTCCTGACTTTC. Protein sequence: CASSFGRSSGANVLTF.

This chain joins TRBV6-6 and TRBJ2-2; 9 bases are a match to TRBD2. CDR3 length: 16 residues. V was clipped by 5 bases and J by 3 bases; unmatched bases: 7. In germline, CDR1 is MNHNY, CDR2 SVGAGI (reference sequence). CDR3 region: CASSEYLAGYTGELFF. The CDR3 nucleotides read TGTGCCAGCAGTGAATACCTAGCGGGATACACCGGGGAGCTGTTTTTT.

The chain links TRBV5-1 to TRBJ2-1, with D possibly being TRBD1 (6 bases). CDR3 length: 13 residues. Trimming took off 4 bases at V and 8 bases at J, with 13 bases between the two ends. Germline V gene sequence: CDR1 SGHRS, CDR2 YFSETQ. This CDR3 reads CASSRGGVDEQFF. In nucleotides, the CDR3 is TGCGCCAGCAGCCGAGGGGGAGTGGATGAGCAGTTCTTC. The variable domain in full, with the rest retrieved from reference TRBV5-1 and TRBJ2-1, is KAGVTQTPRYLIKTRGQQVTLSCSPISGHRSVSWYQQTPGQGLQFLFEYFSETQRNKGNFPGRFSGRQFSNSRSEMNVSTLELGDSALYLCASSRGGVDEQFFGPGTRLTVL.

This clonotype is categorized as medium-sized. CDR3 in DNA: TGTGCCAGCAGCGTATCTCCCTACGTGGGAACCGGGGAGCTGTTTTTT. Residues: CASSVSPYVGTGELFF. V usage is TRBV9 and J usage is TRBJ2-2, with D unresolved. V gave up 1 base and J gave up 5 bases, with 15 bases separating them. The CDR3 is made up of 16 amino acids. Germline V gene data show CDR1 as SGDLS and CDR2 as YYNGEE.

This clonotype has just a few counts. The gene calls are TRBV6-1 and TRBJ1-1; D unresolved. Germline CDR1 MNHNS, CDR2 SASEGT. This CDR3 is 15 amino acids long. Trimming took 0 bases from V and 1 from J, leaving 9 bases between them. This CDR3 is CASSEALMENTEAFF. CDR3 nucleotide sequence: TGTGCCAGCAGTGAAGCGCTAATGGAGAACACTGAAGCTTTCTTT.

The chain carries TRBV19 and TRBJ2-2; perhaps TRBD1 as D (5 bases). CDR1 and CDR2 (germline): LNHDA, SQIVND (reference sequence). Between the trimmed V and J ends, which lost 2 bases and 0 bases, there was a span of 13 bases. CDR3 length equals 17 residues. CDR3 residues: CASSIFLRDTNTGELFF. In nucleotides, the CDR3 is TGTGCCAGTAGTATATTCCTCAGGGATACGAACACCGGGGAGCTGTTTTTT.